Listed below are T cell receptor beta chains from one sample, sequenced in a study of T cells in Graves' hyperthyroidism and ophthalmopathy. MiXCR, run by TCRdb on the multiplex PCR reads, gives a single entry per CDR3 protein. Of approximately 640,000 distinct CDR3 sequences in the sample, about 16% were seen once. The sequenced sample was blood. These receptors originate from a woman in her 30s with Graves' hyperthyroidism. Each CDR3 is given with its conserved first and last residue. The D gene is left open where the match is weak. Clone size appears in some rows only: once, few, many, or a class for an expanded clone.

-	-	TRBV19	TRBJ2-2	CASSIGRGPGELFF	TGTGCCAGTAGTATAGGTAGAGGGCCCGGGGAGCTGTTTTTT
few	-	TRBV28	TRBJ1-2	CASSLSMNYGYTF	TGTGCCAGCAGTTTGTCCATGAACTATGGCTACACCTTC
-	TRBD1	TRBV18	TRBJ1-2	CASSPSTGSRDYGYTF	TGTGCCAGCTCACCATCGACAGGGAGTCGGGACTATGGCTACACCTTC
-	-	TRBV3-1	TRBJ2-2	CASTPGRDYTGELFF	TGTGCCAGCACCCCCGGGCGGGATTACACCGGGGAGCTGTTTTTT
many	TRBD2	TRBV11-2	TRBJ2-7	CASSVGTSGYYEQYF	TGTGCCAGCAGCGTTGGGACTAGCGGATACTACGAGCAGTACTTC
-	-	TRBV7-3	TRBJ2-5	CASSLGVGGGETQYF	TGTGCCAGCAGCTTGGGCGTGGGAGGAGGAGAGACCCAGTACTTC
-	TRBD2	TRBV2	TRBJ2-3	CASRARTSASTDTQYF	TGTGCCAGCAGAGCCCGGACTAGCGCGAGCACAGATACGCAGTATTTT
many	TRBD1	TRBV7-6	TRBJ2-5	CASSSVPGQGFETQYF	TGTGCCAGCAGCTCCGTGCCGGGACAGGGATTCGAGACCCAGTACTTC
many	TRBD1	TRBV10-3	TRBJ2-3	CAISATGRGTDTQYF	TGTGCCATCAGTGCGACAGGGCGCGGCACAGATACGCAGTATTTT
many	-	TRBV28	TRBJ2-3	CASSYRSGNTQYF	TGTGCCAGCAGTTATCGGTCCGGAAATACGCAGTATTTT
-	TRBD1	TRBV7-9	TRBJ2-7	CASPPPGDSSYEQYF	TGTGCCAGCCCCCCTCCTGGGGACAGCTCCTACGAGCAGTACTTC
many	TRBD2	TRBV10-3	TRBJ2-1	CAISPSGSSYNEQFF	TGTGCCATCAGCCCTAGCGGAAGCTCCTACAATGAGCAGTTCTTC
many	-	TRBV12-3/TRBV12-4	TRBJ2-2	CASTPTTSNTGELFF	TGTGCCAGCACCCCGACTACCTCGAACACCGGGGAGCTGTTTTTT
many	-	TRBV12-3/TRBV12-4	TRBJ2-1	CASSPRDSVRQFF	TGTGCCAGCAGTCCCCGGGACTCTGTGAGGCAGTTCTTC
many	-	TRBV6-1	TRBJ2-7	CASWSGSSYEQYF	TGTGCCAGCTGGAGCGGCAGCTCCTACGAGCAGTACTTC
many	-	TRBV7-2	TRBJ1-2	CASSLTSGSYTF	TGTGCCAGCAGCTTAACCTCGGGAAGCTACACCTTC
-	TRBD2	TRBV5-1	TRBJ2-7	CASSLVGGRGSYEQYF	TGCGCCAGCAGCCTTGTGGGGGGGAGGGGATCCTACGAGCAGTACTTC
few	-	TRBV27	TRBJ2-1	CASSLIVGEEQFF	TGTGCCAGCAGTTTAATTGTGGGGGAGGAGCAGTTCTTC
once	-	TRBV12-3/TRBV12-4	TRBJ1-5	CASSEPGFNQPQHF	TGTGCCAGCAGTGAGCCGGGCTTCAATCAGCCCCAGCATTTT
many	-	TRBV2	TRBJ1-3	CASSEEGPFVGSGNTIYF	TGTGCCAGCAGTGAAGAGGGGCCTTTTGTGGGCTCTGGAAACACCATATATTTT
few	TRBD1	TRBV20-1	TRBJ2-7	CSARDPGTGKGYEQYF	TGCAGTGCTAGAGATCCCGGGACAGGGAAAGGCTACGAGCAGTACTTC
few	TRBD2	TRBV27	TRBJ2-7	CASRTSGWEQYF	TGTGCCAGCAGGACTAGCGGGTGGGAGCAGTACTTC
-	TRBD1	TRBV28	TRBJ1-4	CASSLLGQGYNEKLFF	TGTGCCAGCAGTTTACTAGGACAGGGTTATAATGAAAAACTGTTTTTT
once	-	TRBV20-1	TRBJ1-1	CSARGGDFLAFF	TGCAGTGCTAGAGGGGGGGATTTTCTAGCTTTCTTT
-	TRBD1	TRBV25-1	TRBJ2-1	CASSESWGTGIEQFF	TGTGCCAGCAGTGAATCGTGGGGGACAGGGATTGAGCAGTTCTTC
few	TRBD2	TRBV29-1	TRBJ2-1	CSSGLAASSYNEQFF	TGCAGCTCCGGACTAGCTGCGAGCTCCTACAATGAGCAGTTCTTC
many	-	TRBV29-1	TRBJ2-3	CSVRGEGTDTQYF	TGCAGCGTGAGGGGTGAGGGCACAGATACGCAGTATTTT
-	-	TRBV9	TRBJ2-2	CASSVQTYANTGELFF	TGTGCCAGCAGCGTGCAAACCTACGCGAACACCGGGGAGCTGTTTTTT
many	-	TRBV28	TRBJ2-7	CASSLDQAYEQYF	TGTGCCAGCAGTTTAGATCAGGCTTACGAGCAGTACTTC
many	-	TRBV27	TRBJ2-2	CASRGSEKWELFF	TGTGCCAGCAGAGGTAGTGAGAAGTGGGAGCTGTTTTTT
few	-	TRBV27	TRBJ1-6	CASSPRVLQGDNSPLHF	TGTGCCAGCTCACCACGGGTCCTACAGGGTGATAATTCACCCCTCCACTTT
many	-	TRBV18	TRBJ1-2	CASRQSQNYGYTF	TGTGCCAGTCGTCAATCTCAGAACTATGGCTACACCTTC
many	-	TRBV12-3/TRBV12-4	TRBJ2-3	CASSLGGGQVTQYF	TGTGCCAGCAGTTTAGGGGGGGGCCAAGTTACGCAGTATTTT
many	-	TRBV2	TRBJ2-1	CASNTDGESEQFF	TGTGCCAGCAATACAGACGGCGAAAGTGAGCAGTTCTTC
few	-	TRBV19	TRBJ2-5	CASSTDVQETQYF	TGTGCCAGTAGTACCGATGTACAAGAGACCCAGTACTTC
many	-	TRBV7-8	TRBJ1-5	CASSLGSMQKGNRPQHF	TGTGCCAGCAGCTTAGGATCGATGCAGAAAGGGAATCGGCCCCAGCATTTT
-	TRBD1	TRBV11-1	TRBJ2-6	CASSFPGQLNSGANVLTF	TGTGCCAGCAGCTTTCCGGGACAGCTAAACTCTGGGGCCAACGTCCTGACTTTC
few	-	TRBV3-1	TRBJ1-3	CASSGRSVAGNTIYF	TGTGCCAGCAGCGGACGGTCTGTGGCTGGAAACACCATATATTTT
many	-	TRBV20-1	TRBJ2-7	CSASLNEQYF	TGCAGTGCTAGCTTGAACGAGCAGTACTTC
many	-	TRBV2	TRBJ2-2	CASSDGITGELFF	TGTGCCAGCAGTGATGGTATCACCGGGGAGCTGTTTTTT
-	-	TRBV3-1	TRBJ2-1	CASSRGPAASGDPYNEQFF	TGTGCCAGCAGCCGGGGGCCTGCGGCCAGCGGGGATCCCTACAATGAGCAGTTCTTC
many	-	TRBV28	TRBJ2-4	CASSFLQTKNIQYF	TGTGCCAGCAGTTTTCTCCAAACCAAAAACATTCAGTACTTC
many	-	TRBV13	TRBJ1-2	CASTPSTSEANYGYTF	TGTGCCAGCACTCCCTCGACGTCTGAAGCTAACTATGGCTACACCTTC